This T cell receptor (beta chain) was sequenced for a study of tumor-infiltrating lymphocytes in oesophageal squamous cell carcinoma. MiXCR was run by TCRdb on the PCR reads, yielding one entry per CDR3 protein. The sample lists about 16,000 distinct CDR3 sequences; 50% were seen once. The germline gives CDR1 SGHVT, CDR2 SQSDAQ. This CDR3 has 13 residues. The chain uses TRBV7-4 and TRBJ2-1; a weak D match, TRBD1 (5 bases). The tail of the sequence fits TRBJ2-7 better, so the J call may be wrong. Specimen: esophageal tumor tissue. This sequence originates from a male donor with esophageal squamous cell carcinoma. CDR3 coding DNA: TGTGCCAGCAGCTTAGGACAGATCTACGAGCAGTACTTC. Its protein product is CASSLGQIYEQYF.